Below, 6 T cell receptor beta chains from the same sample are listed, as sequenced in a study of radiation and T cells in renal cell carcinoma. The assay was immunoSEQ multiplex PCR, and TCRdb's table has in-frame clones only and misses some. This sample carries 150,000 to 200,000 clones, 88% of them seen once, and the ten largest clones take around 10%. Indicated time point: blood 4 weeks post-SBRT, at nephrectomy. Noted treatment: 15 Gy SBRT to primary tumor, nephrectomy 4 weeks later. The starting material was blood, obtained from a patient whose treatment included radiotherapy and nephrectomy. All receptors come from a woman in her 50s with renal cell carcinoma.

The chain employs TRBV20-1 and TRBJ1-2; D is ambiguous. Trimming removed 0 bases from V and 3 bases from J, with 2 bases in between. The CDR3 is made up of 11 amino acids. Germline V CDR1 and CDR2: DFQATT, SNEGSKA (reference sequence). This CDR3 reads CSARDDYGYTF. The CDR3 DNA is TGCAGTGCTAGAGACGACTATGGCTACACCTTC.

This chain uses TRBV5-1 with TRBJ2-3; 12 bases fit TRBD2. The CDR3 has 15 amino acids. V gave up 4 bases and J gave up 6 bases; unmatched junction bases: 6. CDR1 and CDR2 from the germline V gene are SGHRS and YFSETQ. CDR3 nucleotides: TGCGCCAGCAGCCCTAGCGGGGGGGCCCGGGATACGCAGTATTTT. As protein: CASSPSGGARDTQYF.

The rearrangement links TRBV5-1 to TRBJ2-5; D is unclear. V was shortened by 0 bases and J by 4 bases, with 7 bases between the two germline ends. Germline-derived CDR1 and CDR2 are SGHRS and YFSETQ. The CDR3 has 13 residues. The CDR3, as DNA: TGCGCCAGCAGCTTGGGATTGAGAGAGACCCAGTACTTC. Protein product: CASSLGLRETQYF.

The V and J genes are TRBV28 and TRBJ1-6; D gene ambiguous. The V end was cut by 3 bases, the J end by 12 bases, with 9 bases between. This CDR3 has 12 amino acids. The V gene's germline CDR1 is MDHEN and CDR2 SYDVKM. The chain's CDR3 is CASSLLGGPLHF. CDR3 nucleotides: TGTGCCAGCAGTTTGCTAGGTGGACCCCTCCACTTT.

V usage is TRBV4-3 and J usage is TRBJ1-2; tentatively, D is TRBD1 (5 bases). V was shortened by 1 base and J by 0 bases, with 12 bases between the two germline ends. The CDR3 totals 16 residues. CDR1 and CDR2 (germline): LGHNA, YSLEER. DNA of the CDR3: TGCGCCAGCAGCCAAGTGGGAGAGGGACCTAACTATGGCTACACCTTC. Protein sequence: CASSQVGEGPNYGYTF.

J is TRBJ2-2 and V is TRBV6-5; a weak D match, TRBD2 (6 bases). The CDR3 spans 15 residues. Trimming removed 5 bases from V and 1 base from J, with 11 bases in between. In germline, CDR1 is MNHEY, CDR2 SVGAGI. CDR3 region: CASSLLRGNTGELFF. CDR3 DNA: TGTGCCAGCAGTCTCCTGCGGGGGAACACCGGGGAGCTGTTTTTT.